This record covers a single TCR beta chain. The antigen remains unidentified. PCR involved 60 Vbeta and 13 Jbeta primers. Method: immunoSEQ multiplex PCR; TCRdb's copy keeps in-frame clones and lacks some. Of roughly 120,000 clones in the sample, 73% were seen once. Donors were ostensibly healthy at sampling, although undocumented immune exposures were probable. The data are from a study of cytomegalovirus exposure and HLA in healthy donors. Study results and caveats: The study flagged some 170 TCR beta chains as cytomegalovirus-associated. With later analysis, a missense DCLRE1C variant became linked to TCR beta V- and J-gene trimming. In a later analysis, more than 15,000 TCR beta sequences were associated with HLA alleles at 0.05 false discovery rate.

Sequenced sample: PBMCs. The TCR comes from a man between 60 and 75 years old in good health and CMV-seropositive.

This CDR3 reads CSANAGTENYEQYF. The CDR3 DNA follows: TGCAGCGCCAACGCCGGGACAGAAAACTACGAGCAGTACTTC. This chain joins TRBV29-1 and TRBJ2-7; 7 nucleotides match TRBD1. Unmatched junction bases numbered 12, after V lost 7 bases and J lost 3 bases. The CDR3 spans 14 residues. Germline V gene sequence: CDR1 SQVTM, CDR2 ANQGSEA.